Shown below are 7 T cell receptor beta chains from a single sample sequenced in a study of cytomegalovirus exposure and HLA in healthy donors. PCR primers comprised 60 Vbeta and 13 Jbeta primers. Data came from immunoSEQ multiplex PCR; TCRdb stores just in-frame clones and leaves some out. The sample consists of approximately 110,000 clones, 13% to 15% of them appearing once. The sample comprised PBMCs. These TCRs come from a female donor in good health and CMV-seronegative.

The chain couples TRBV13 to TRBJ2-1; 8 positions match TRBD1. Losses at the gene ends were 5 bases for V and 5 bases for J; bases not matched to a gene: 14. Germline values: CDR1 PRHDT, CDR2 FYEKMQ (reference sequence). CDR3 size: 17 residues. The CDR3 loop is CASSLRGWQGADNEQFF. The CDR3 bases are TGTGCCAGCAGCCTTAGGGGGTGGCAGGGGGCTGACAATGAGCAGTTCTTC.

The V call is TRBV5-6, the J call TRBJ2-3; D might be TRBD2 (6 bases). There are 13 residues in the CDR3. Germline V gene sequence: CDR1 SGHDT, CDR2 YYEEEE. V shed 4 bases and J shed 10 bases, with 16 bases lying between them. The CDR3 loop is CASSPAGTGSQYF. The CDR3 coding sequence is TGTGCCAGCAGCCCCGCGGGAACGGGGTCGCAGTATTTT.

The sample holds a few counts of this clone. The chain carries TRBV5-4 and TRBJ2-5; 9 bases align to TRBD1. The ends lost 4 bases at V and 3 bases at J; junction bases unmatched: 10. CDR3 length: 16 amino acids. Per the germline V gene, CDR1 is SGHNT and CDR2 is YYREEE (reference sequence). The CDR3, as DNA: TGTGCCAGCAGCCAAGGCACGGACAGGGGTAAAGAGACCCAGTACTTC. It yields the protein CASSQGTDRGKETQYF.

As regards this clone: Germline and junction disagree at one end, which may indicate a read error. J is TRBJ2-1 and V is TRBV7-3; 8 bases match TRBD2. Per the germline V gene, CDR1 is SGHTA and CDR2 is FQGTGA. This CDR3 contains 12 residues. CDR3 sequence (DNA): TGTGCCAGCAGCTTAAGCAGCGGGAGTTTGGTCTTC. It is translated as CASSLSSGSLVF. Full variable domain (missing parts from reference TRBV7-3 and TRBJ2-1): GAGVSQTPSNKVTEKGKYVELRCDPISGHTALYWYRQSLGQGPEFLIYFQGTGAADDSGLPNDRFFAVRPEGSVSTLKIQRTERGDSAVYLCASSLSSGSLVFGPGTRLTVL.

The chain is built from TRBV15 and TRBJ2-5; D might be TRBD2 (6 bases). Germline CDR1 is LNHNV and CDR2 is YYDKDF (reference sequence). The CDR3 loop spans 13 amino acids. V shed 0 bases and J shed 8 bases, with 10 bases lying between them. CDR3 sequence reads: CATSRDWRDTQYF. Here the CDR3 DNA reads TGTGCCACCAGCAGAGATTGGAGGGACACCCAGTACTTC.

The V gene is TRBV9, the J gene TRBJ2-3; 7 nucleotides agree with TRBD2. With V trimmed by 7 bases and J by 0 bases, 8 bases remained unmatched. Germline CDR1 reads SGDLS; CDR2 reads YYNGEE. The CDR3 loop spans 15 amino acids. Written as DNA, the CDR3 is TGTGCCAGCCGTCCTAGCGGCTCTAGCACAGATACGCAGTATTTT. Encoded protein: CASRPSGSSTDTQYF.

The V gene is TRBV6-5, the J gene TRBJ1-5; unclear D gene. Germline CDR1 is MNHEY and CDR2 is SVGAGI. The CDR3 has 13 residues. Trimming removed 7 bases at V and 7 bases at J, with 14 bases between. CDR3 DNA: TGTGCCAGCAAGGGCGGGTCCGGGCAGCCCCAGCATTTT. This codes for CASKGGSGQPQHF.